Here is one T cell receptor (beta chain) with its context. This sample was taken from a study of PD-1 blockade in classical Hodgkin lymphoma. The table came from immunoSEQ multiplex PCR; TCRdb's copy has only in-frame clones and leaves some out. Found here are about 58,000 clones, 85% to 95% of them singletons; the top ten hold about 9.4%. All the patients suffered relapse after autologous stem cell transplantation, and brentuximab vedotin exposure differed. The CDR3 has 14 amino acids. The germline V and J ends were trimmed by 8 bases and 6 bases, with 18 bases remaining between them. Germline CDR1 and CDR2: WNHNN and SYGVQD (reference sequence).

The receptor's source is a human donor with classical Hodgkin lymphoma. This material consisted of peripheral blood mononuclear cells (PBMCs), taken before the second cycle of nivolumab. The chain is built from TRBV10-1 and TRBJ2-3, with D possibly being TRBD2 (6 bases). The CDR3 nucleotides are TGCGCCAGCCAGGAAAACCGGACTACTGATACGCAGTATTTT. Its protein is CASQENRTTDTQYF.